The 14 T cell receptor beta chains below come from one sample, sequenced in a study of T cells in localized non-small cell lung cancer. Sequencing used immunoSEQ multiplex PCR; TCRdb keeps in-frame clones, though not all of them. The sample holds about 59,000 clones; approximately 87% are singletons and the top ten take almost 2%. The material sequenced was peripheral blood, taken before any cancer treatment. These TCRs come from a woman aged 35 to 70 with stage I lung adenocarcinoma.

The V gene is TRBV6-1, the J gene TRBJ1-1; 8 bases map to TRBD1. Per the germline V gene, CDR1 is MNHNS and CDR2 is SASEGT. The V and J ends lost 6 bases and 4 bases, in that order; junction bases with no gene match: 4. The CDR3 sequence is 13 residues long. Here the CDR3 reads CASRSDRATEAFF. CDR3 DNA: TGTGCCAGCAGATCGGACAGGGCCACTGAAGCTTTCTTT.

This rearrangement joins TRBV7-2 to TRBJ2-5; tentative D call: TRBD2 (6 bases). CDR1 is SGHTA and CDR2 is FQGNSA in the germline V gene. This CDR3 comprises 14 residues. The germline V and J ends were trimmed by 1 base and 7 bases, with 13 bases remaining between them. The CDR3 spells CASSLDGGLGTQYF. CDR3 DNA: TGTGCCAGCAGCTTAGACGGGGGTCTGGGGACCCAGTACTTC.

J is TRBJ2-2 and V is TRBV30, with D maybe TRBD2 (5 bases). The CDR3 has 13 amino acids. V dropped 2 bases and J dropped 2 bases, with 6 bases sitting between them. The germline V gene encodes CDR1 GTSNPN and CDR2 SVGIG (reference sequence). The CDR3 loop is CAWSSGNTGELFF. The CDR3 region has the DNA TGTGCCTGGAGTAGCGGCAACACCGGGGAGCTGTTTTTT.

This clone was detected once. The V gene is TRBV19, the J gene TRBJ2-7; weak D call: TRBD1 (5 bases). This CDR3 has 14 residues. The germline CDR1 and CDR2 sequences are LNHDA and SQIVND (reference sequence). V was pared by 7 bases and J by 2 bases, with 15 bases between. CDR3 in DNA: TGTGCCAGTAAGGACGGACACGGAACCTACGAGCAGTACTTC. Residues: CASKDGHGTYEQYF.

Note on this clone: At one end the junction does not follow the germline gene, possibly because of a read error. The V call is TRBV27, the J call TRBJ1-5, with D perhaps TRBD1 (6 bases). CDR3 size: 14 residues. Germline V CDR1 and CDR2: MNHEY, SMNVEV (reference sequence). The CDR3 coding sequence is TGTGCCAGCAGTTTATCGGACAGCAATCAGCCCCGGCATTTT. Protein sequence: CASSLSDSNQPRHF.

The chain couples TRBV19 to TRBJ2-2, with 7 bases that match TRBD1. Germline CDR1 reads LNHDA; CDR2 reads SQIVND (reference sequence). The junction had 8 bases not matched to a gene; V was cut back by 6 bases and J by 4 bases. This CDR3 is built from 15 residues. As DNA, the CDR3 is TGTGCCAGTAGACCGACAGGGTGGACCACCGGGGAGCTGTTTTTT. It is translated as CASRPTGWTTGELFF. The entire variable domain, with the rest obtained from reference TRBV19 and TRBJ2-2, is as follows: DGGITQSPKYLFRKEGQNVTLSCEQNLNHDAMYWYRQDPGQGLRLIYYSQIVNDFQKGDIAEGYSVSREKKESFPLTVTSAQKNPTAFYLCASRPTGWTTGELFFGEGSRLTVL.

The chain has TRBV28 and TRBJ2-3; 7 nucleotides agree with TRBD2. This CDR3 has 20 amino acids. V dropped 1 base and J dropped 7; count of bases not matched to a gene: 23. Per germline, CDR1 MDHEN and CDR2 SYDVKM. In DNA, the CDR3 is TGTGCCAGCAGTTTATCCGGCTTGAGGGAGGGCCTATTTAGATCGCATACGCAGTATTTT. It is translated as CASSLSGLREGLFRSHTQYF.

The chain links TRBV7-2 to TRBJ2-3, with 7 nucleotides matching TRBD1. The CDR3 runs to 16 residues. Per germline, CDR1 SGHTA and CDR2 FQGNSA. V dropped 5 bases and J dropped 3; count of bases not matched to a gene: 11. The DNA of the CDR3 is TGTGCCAGCAGCGAGCACAGGGGAAGGAAAACAGATACGCAGTATTTT. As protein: CASSEHRGRKTDTQYF. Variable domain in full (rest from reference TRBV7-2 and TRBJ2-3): GAGVSQSPSNKVTEKGKDVELRCDPISGHTALYWYRQSLGQGLEFLIYFQGNSAPDKSGLPSDRFSAERTGGSVSTLTIQRTQQEDSAVYLCASSEHRGRKTDTQYFGPGTRLTVL.

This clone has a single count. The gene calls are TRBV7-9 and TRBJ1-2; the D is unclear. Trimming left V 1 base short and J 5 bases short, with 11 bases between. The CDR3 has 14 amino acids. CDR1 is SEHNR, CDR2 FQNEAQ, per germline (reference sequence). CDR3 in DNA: TGTGCCAGCAGCTTAGGTGAGGGAACGTATGGCTACACCTTC. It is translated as CASSLGEGTYGYTF.

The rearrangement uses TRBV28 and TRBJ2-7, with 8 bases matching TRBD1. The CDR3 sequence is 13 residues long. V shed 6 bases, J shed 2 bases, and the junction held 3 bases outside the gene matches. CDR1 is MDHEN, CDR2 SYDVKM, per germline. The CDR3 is CASRLTGAYEQYF. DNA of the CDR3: TGTGCCAGCAGACTGACAGGGGCCTACGAGCAGTACTTC.

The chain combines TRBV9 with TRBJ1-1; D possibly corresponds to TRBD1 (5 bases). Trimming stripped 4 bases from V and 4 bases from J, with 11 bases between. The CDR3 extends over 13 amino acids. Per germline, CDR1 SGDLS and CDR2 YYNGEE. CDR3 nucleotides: TGTGCCAGCAGCCCCCAGGGTTTCACTGAAGCTTTCTTT. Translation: CASSPQGFTEAFF.

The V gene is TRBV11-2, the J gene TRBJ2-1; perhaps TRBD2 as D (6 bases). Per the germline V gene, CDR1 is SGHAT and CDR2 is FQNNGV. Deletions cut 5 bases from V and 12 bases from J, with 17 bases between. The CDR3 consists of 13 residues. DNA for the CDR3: TGTGCCAGCAGCGAAGGACTATTAGGTCGGCAGTTCTTC. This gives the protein CASSEGLLGRQFF.

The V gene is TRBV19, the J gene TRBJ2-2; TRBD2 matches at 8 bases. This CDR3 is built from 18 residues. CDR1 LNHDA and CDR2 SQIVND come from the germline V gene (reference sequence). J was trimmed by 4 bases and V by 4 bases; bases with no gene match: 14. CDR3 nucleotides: TGTGCCAGTAGTACCAACCTTCAAGCGGGAGTTGGCACCGGGGAGCTGTTTTTT. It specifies CASSTNLQAGVGTGELFF.

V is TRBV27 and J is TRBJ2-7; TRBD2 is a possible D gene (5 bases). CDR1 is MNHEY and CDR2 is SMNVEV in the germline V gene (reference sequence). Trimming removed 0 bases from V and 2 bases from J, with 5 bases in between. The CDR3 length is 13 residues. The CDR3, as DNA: TGTGCCAGCAGTTTATCCGGGGCCTACGAGCAGTACTTC. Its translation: CASSLSGAYEQYF.